This T cell receptor beta chain stems from a study of cytomegalovirus exposure and HLA in healthy donors. Study-wide points: In vitro confirmation showed three CMV-associated chains to be CMV antigen specific. That first-cohort TCR clusters tended to co-occur in the roughly 130 validation repertoires was found in a later analysis. The authors listed 180 or so TCR beta chains as cytomegalovirus-associated.

Comment on this clone: Its antigen remains unidentified.

The donors were part of the validation cohort, which consisted of some 120 subjects and was separate from the first cohort of 666 subjects. The CDR3 extends over 15 amino acids. The J segment lost 0 bases and the V segment lost 4 bases, leaving 3 bases of the junction unmatched. The germline V gene has CDR1 SGHNT and CDR2 YYREEE (reference sequence). The data were produced by immunoSEQ multiplex PCR, yet TCRdb's version contains in-frame clones alone and is incomplete. Here the sample spans around 69,000 clones, just over 95% being singletons. This receptor was taken from a woman aged 18-35 years in good health and CMV-seropositive. The sequenced material came from PBMCs. The gene calls are TRBV5-4 and TRBJ2-1, with 8 nucleotides matching TRBD2. The CDR3 region has the DNA TGTGCCAGCAGCCCCGGGACTAGCTCCTACAATGAGCAGTTCTTC. It encodes CASSPGTSSYNEQFF.